These T cell receptor beta chains were read from a single sample in a study of shared clonotypes between healthy human individuals. Data came from immunoSEQ multiplex PCR; TCRdb stores just in-frame clones and leaves some out. This table has about 1,500,000 clones, roughly 96% appearing once. The sequenced sample consisted of naive CD4+ T cells sorted from blood. These receptors originate from a man aged 25-45 years in good health. Each CDR3 is given with its conserved first and last residue. Each record gives: CDR3 length, V gene, clone size, D gene, J gene, CDR3 protein, CDR3 DNA. A D gene is named only where the DNA matches it firmly. Part of the rows lack a size; the others show once, few, many or a class for expanded clones.

15	TRBV28	-	TRBD1	TRBJ1-3	CASSWDRNSGNTIYF	TGTGCCAGCAGTTGGGACAGAAACTCTGGAAACACCATATATTTT
15	TRBV19	-	TRBD1	TRBJ1-1	CASSTRDRGHTEAFF	TGTGCCAGTAGTACCCGGGACAGGGGCCACACTGAAGCTTTCTTT
14	TRBV29-1	-	TRBD2	TRBJ2-7	CSVEGLAGGKKQYF	TGCAGCGTTGAGGGTCTAGCGGGAGGGAAGAAGCAGTACTTC
13	TRBV28	-	TRBD2	TRBJ2-7	CATERSGAYEQYF	TGTGCCACCGAACGTAGCGGGGCCTACGAGCAGTACTTC
13	TRBV30	-	TRBD1	TRBJ1-2	CAWSVSGGYGYTF	TGTGCCTGGAGTGTATCAGGGGGCTATGGCTACACCTTC
14	TRBV28	-	-	TRBJ1-1	CASSSGARSTEAFF	TGTGCCAGCAGTTCAGGGGCGAGAAGCACTGAAGCTTTCTTT
11	TRBV10-2	-	-	TRBJ2-1	CASVALSEQFF	TGCGCCAGCGTCGCTTTGAGTGAGCAGTTCTTC
13	TRBV5-6	-	-	TRBJ2-4	CASSPQLGNIQYF	TGTGCCAGCAGCCCCCAATTGGGAAACATTCAGTACTTC
16	TRBV28	-	-	TRBJ1-2	CASSAGRGGRNYGYTF	TGTGCCAGCAGTGCTGGTCGGGGAGGGAGAAACTATGGCTACACCTTC
14	TRBV5-1	-	TRBD2	TRBJ2-7	CASSLTSGNYEQYF	TGCGCCAGCAGCCTGACTAGCGGAAATTACGAGCAGTACTTC
15	TRBV7-9	-	-	TRBJ2-1	CASSLGKRVLDEQFF	TGTGCCAGCAGCTTAGGGAAAAGGGTGCTGGATGAGCAGTTCTTC
15	TRBV7-2	-	-	TRBJ2-1	CASSLAPGLYNEQFF	TGTGCCAGCAGCTTAGCGCCAGGTCTTTACAATGAGCAGTTCTTC
12	TRBV9	-	-	TRBJ2-3	CASSVETDTQYF	TGTGCCAGCAGCGTAGAGACAGATACGCAGTATTTT
15	TRBV5-5	-	-	TRBJ2-2	CASSLGYSDTGELFF	TGTGCCAGCAGCTTGGGGTATTCCGACACCGGGGAGCTGTTTTTT
15	TRBV5-1	once	TRBD1	TRBJ1-1	CASSVDPGTGSEAFF	TGCGCCAGCAGCGTTGACCCCGGGACAGGGTCAGAAGCTTTCTTT
15	TRBV27	-	-	TRBJ2-7	CASSLWAGPSYEQYF	TGTGCCAGCAGTTTATGGGCGGGACCTTCCTACGAGCAGTACTTC
13	TRBV30	-	-	TRBJ1-4	CAWNPKRGEKLFF	TGTGCCTGGAACCCTAAGCGGGGTGAAAAACTGTTTTTT
16	TRBV14	few	-	TRBJ1-5	CASSQARTVSNQPQHF	TGTGCCAGCAGCCAAGCAAGGACAGTGAGCAATCAGCCCCAGCATTTT
16	TRBV5-1	once	-	TRBJ2-5	CASSLGNMGAGETQYF	TGCGCCAGCAGCTTGGGGAATATGGGGGCCGGAGAGACCCAGTACTTC
13	TRBV10-3	-	-	TRBJ2-1	CAISEREHGEQFF	TGTGCCATCAGTGAACGGGAGCACGGTGAGCAGTTCTTC
17	TRBV18	-	TRBD2	TRBJ2-5	CASSRLAGGPSQETQYF	TGTGCCAGCTCACGACTAGCGGGAGGGCCGAGCCAAGAGACCCAGTACTTC
14	TRBV2	-	TRBD1	TRBJ1-5	CASSRTGVLQPQHF	TGTGCCAGCAGCCGGACAGGAGTACTCCAGCCCCAGCATTTT
14	TRBV27	-	-	TRBJ2-7	CASSTRRGGTKQYF	TGTGCCAGCAGTACCCGGAGGGGCGGGACGAAGCAGTACTTC
12	TRBV14	-	-	TRBJ2-7	CASSQENDEQYF	TGTGCCAGCAGCCAAGAGAACGACGAGCAGTACTTC
14	TRBV21-1	-	-	TRBJ1-1	CASSTRGLGTEAFF	TGTGCCAGCAGCACCAGGGGGCTCGGCACTGAAGCTTTCTTT
13	TRBV29-1	-	TRBD1	TRBJ1-2	CSVRTGLSYGYTF	TGCAGCGTGCGGACAGGCTTATCCTATGGCTACACCTTC
17	TRBV5-4	-	TRBD2	TRBJ2-3	CASSSGLAGGPGDTQYF	TGTGCCAGCAGCTCAGGTTTAGCGGGAGGACCGGGGGATACGCAGTATTTT
13	TRBV2	-	-	TRBJ1-5	CASSELRIQPQHF	TGTGCCAGCAGTGAATTGAGGATTCAGCCCCAGCATTTT
14	TRBV7-9	-	-	TRBJ1-2	CASSPLGGDYGYTF	TGTGCCAGCAGCCCCCTCGGAGGCGACTATGGCTACACCTTC
15	TRBV2	-	TRBD2	TRBJ2-1	CASSARTSGYNEQFF	TGTGCCAGCAGTGCTCGGACTAGCGGGTACAATGAGCAGTTCTTC
13	TRBV11-2	-	-	TRBJ2-7	CASTITLAGEQYF	TGTGCCAGCACGATAACCTTGGCGGGGGAGCAGTACTTC
16	TRBV6-5	-	TRBD2	TRBJ2-5	CASSYSGLAGAETQYF	TGTGCCAGCAGTTACAGCGGGCTAGCGGGAGCAGAGACCCAGTACTTC
17	TRBV10-2	-	TRBD2	TRBJ2-1	CASSEELGLAGTNEQFF	TGCGCCAGCAGTGAGGAACTGGGACTAGCGGGAACCAATGAGCAGTTCTTC
15	TRBV6-6	-	-	TRBJ2-5	CASSYPRELGETQYF	TGTGCCAGCAGTTACCCGCGAGAGCTAGGGGAGACCCAGTACTTC
16	TRBV25-1	-	TRBD2	TRBJ2-7	CASRGLASGGTYEQYF	TGTGCCAGCAGAGGACTAGCGAGTGGTGGGACCTACGAGCAGTACTTC
14	TRBV28	-	-	TRBJ2-1	CASSLAETYNEQFF	TGTGCCAGCAGTTTAGCGGAGACCTACAATGAGCAGTTCTTC
12	TRBV27	-	-	TRBJ2-7	CASSSTGYEQYF	TGTGCCAGCAGTTCTACAGGCTACGAGCAGTACTTC
15	TRBV5-1	-	-	TRBJ2-3	CASSWTEITTDTQYF	TGCGCCAGCAGCTGGACTGAAATCACCACAGATACGCAGTATTTT
15	TRBV27	-	-	TRBJ2-7	CASSLGPSLSYEQYF	TGTGCCAGCAGTCTAGGGCCTTCTCTTTCCTACGAGCAGTACTTC
14	TRBV5-1	once	-	TRBJ1-1	CASSLEQGSTEAFF	TGCGCCAGCAGCTTGGAGCAGGGGAGCACTGAAGCTTTCTTT
14	TRBV7-7	-	-	TRBJ2-2	CASSLAEGSGELFF	TGTGCTAGCAGCTTAGCCGAAGGGTCCGGGGAGCTGTTTTTT
16	TRBV5-6	once	TRBD2	TRBJ2-3	CASSYGLAGSTDTQYF	TGTGCCAGCAGCTATGGACTAGCGGGGAGCACAGATACGCAGTATTTT
15	TRBV15	-	TRBD1	TRBJ1-4	CATSSERQGREKLFF	TGTGCCACCAGCAGCGAGAGACAGGGGAGGGAAAAACTGTTTTTT
14	TRBV5-5	-	-	TRBJ1-1	CASSPGAGITEAFF	TGTGCCAGCAGCCCAGGGGCAGGGATCACTGAAGCTTTCTTT
16	TRBV28	-	-	TRBJ1-3	CASSLDSTASGNTIYF	TGTGCCAGCAGTTTGGACAGTACCGCCTCTGGAAACACCATATATTTT
15	TRBV19	-	-	TRBJ2-7	CASSIEWGRTYEQYF	TGTGCCAGTAGTATAGAGTGGGGCAGAACCTACGAGCAGTACTTC
13	TRBV29-1	-	-	TRBJ2-1	CSVRADSYNEQFF	TGCAGCGTTCGGGCGGACTCCTACAATGAGCAGTTCTTC
13	TRBV5-5	-	-	TRBJ1-2	CASSLGGSYGYTF	TGTGCCAGCAGCTTGGGGGGTAGCTATGGCTACACCTTC
14	TRBV5-8	-	-	TRBJ2-7	CASSLKGLSYEQYF	TGTGCCAGCAGCTTAAAAGGACTTTCCTACGAGCAGTACTTC
12	TRBV10-3	-	-	TRBJ2-1	CAIGPGAGEQFF	TGTGCCATCGGGCCGGGGGCCGGTGAGCAGTTCTTC
17	TRBV6-4	-	TRBD1	TRBJ2-2	CASRTGQGGGATGELFF	TGTGCCAGCAGGACGGGACAGGGAGGGGGGGCCACCGGGGAGCTGTTTTTT
14	TRBV19	-	-	TRBJ2-2	CASSITSFSGELFF	TGTGCCAGTAGTATCACTAGTTTCTCCGGGGAGCTGTTTTTT
15	TRBV6-1	-	TRBD2	TRBJ2-2	CASWGGAPNTGELFF	TGTGCCAGTTGGGGAGGGGCCCCGAACACCGGGGAGCTGTTTTTT
15	TRBV5-6	-	TRBD2	TRBJ2-7	CASSAGLAGQYEQYF	TGTGCCAGCAGCGCCGGACTAGCGGGGCAATACGAGCAGTACTTC
14	TRBV5-8	-	-	TRBJ1-5	CASSWDGSNQPQHF	TGTGCCAGCAGCTGGGACGGTAGCAATCAGCCCCAGCATTTT
14	TRBV7-9	once	-	TRBJ2-5	CASSLAGLKETQYF	TGTGCCAGCAGCTTAGCCGGACTTAAAGAGACCCAGTACTTC
14	TRBV2	-	TRBD1	TRBJ2-5	CASRFQGAGETQYF	TGTGCCAGCAGATTCCAGGGGGCGGGGGAGACCCAGTACTTC
14	TRBV18	-	TRBD1	TRBJ1-1	CASSPGQGVTEAFF	TGTGCCAGCTCACCGGGACAGGGTGTCACTGAAGCTTTCTTT
15	TRBV6-1	-	-	TRBJ1-5	CASSPLGDSNQPQHF	TGTGCCAGCAGTCCCCTTGGGGATAGCAATCAGCCCCAGCATTTT
17	TRBV12-5	-	TRBD1	TRBJ1-1	CASGLGQGTMRNTEAFF	TGTGCTAGTGGTTTGGGACAGGGAACGATGAGGAACACTGAAGCTTTCTTT